A selection of T cell receptor beta chains follows, all from one sample in a study of blood T cell repertoires in COVID-19. Generated by immunoSEQ multiplex PCR, the TCRdb table keeps only in-frame clones and is missing some. The data show 150,000 to 200,000 clones, about 90% seen once. Sequencing was performed on peripheral blood. These TCRs come from a man aged 55 to 69 with acute or convalescent COVID-19. Both conserved end residues are part of each CDR3. Fields, in order: J gene, clone size, V gene, D gene, CDR3 protein, CDR3 DNA. D genes are given only for firm matches. Clone size, where shown, is once, few, many, or a class for clones that have expanded.

TRBJ2-7 NA TRBV12-3/TRBV12-4 NA CASSFRDTYEQYF TGTGCCAGCAGTTTCCGGGACACCTACGAGCAGTACTTC
TRBJ2-3 NA TRBV12-3/TRBV12-4 NA CASKGGPDTQYF TGTGCCAGCAAAGGGGGTCCAGATACGCAGTATTTT
TRBJ1-6 NA TRBV27 TRBD1 CASSSGQGVSPLHF TGTGCCAGCAGTTCGGGACAGGGAGTCTCACCCCTCCACTTT
TRBJ1-3 NA TRBV9 NA CASSVGGVSGNTIYF TGTGCCAGCAGCGTCGGGGGGGTTTCTGGAAACACCATATATTTT
TRBJ2-3 NA TRBV5-6 TRBD1 CASSLVGQGLSTDTQYF TGTGCCAGCAGCTTGGTGGGACAGGGCCTTAGCACAGATACGCAGTATTTT
TRBJ1-4 NA TRBV7-9 TRBD1 CASSSDDRGINEKLFF TGTGCCAGCAGCTCCGACGACAGGGGGATTAATGAAAAACTGTTTTTT
TRBJ1-2 NA TRBV27 NA CASSPWETVGNYGYTF TGTGCCAGCAGTCCCTGGGAGACCGTGGGGAACTATGGCTACACCTTC
TRBJ2-1 NA TRBV19 NA CASSIPPPGEQFF TGTGCCAGTAGTATCCCCCCCCCGGGTGAGCAGTTCTTC
TRBJ2-7 NA TRBV7-7 TRBD1 CASSLGDSPPYEQYF TGTGCTAGCAGCTTAGGGGACAGCCCTCCCTACGAGCAGTACTTC
TRBJ1-4 NA TRBV4-3 NA CASSQVGTGSEKLFF TGCGCCAGCAGCCAAGTCGGCACAGGAAGCGAAAAACTGTTTTTT
TRBJ2-3 NA TRBV2 TRBD2 CASNSGGSNTQYF TGTGCCAGCAATAGCGGGGGGTCGAATACGCAGTATTTT
TRBJ2-5 NA TRBV2 NA CASEEQGYKYQETQYF TGTGCCAGCGAAGAGCAGGGGTACAAGTACCAAGAGACCCAGTACTTC
TRBJ2-2 few TRBV7-9 NA CASSHRRQSVTGELFF TGTGCCAGCAGCCATCGTCGACAGTCGGTGACCGGGGAGCTGTTTTTT
TRBJ2-1 NA TRBV5-6 NA CASSQDYGEQFF TGTGCCAGCAGCCAGGACTATGGTGAGCAGTTCTTC
TRBJ1-2 NA TRBV6-6 TRBD1 CASIDRGKNYGYTF TGTGCCAGCATCGACAGGGGTAAAAACTATGGCTACACCTTC
TRBJ2-7 NA TRBV4-3 NA CASSRLTGTYEQYF TGCGCCAGCAGCCGCCTGACTGGAACCTACGAGCAGTACTTC
TRBJ2-5 NA TRBV5-4 NA CASSLDVGGQTQYF TGTGCCAGCAGCTTGGACGTCGGGGGACAGACCCAGTACTTC
TRBJ1-1 NA TRBV2 NA CASRITRDSNTEAFF TGTGCCAGCCGAATCACGAGAGACAGTAACACTGAAGCTTTCTTT
TRBJ1-1 NA TRBV5-1 NA CASSLGTSMNTEAFF TGCGCCAGCAGCTTGGGTACTAGCATGAACACTGAAGCTTTCTTT
TRBJ2-1 NA TRBV24-1 TRBD1 CATSDLGTETYNEQFF TGTGCCACCAGTGACCTCGGGACAGAAACCTACAATGAGCAGTTCTTC
TRBJ1-5 NA TRBV19 NA CASSIVPGGNQPQHF TGTGCCAGTAGTATAGTCCCGGGTGGCAATCAGCCCCAGCATTTT
TRBJ2-3 NA TRBV3-1/TRBV3-2 NA CASSPLLPQPLPDTQYF TGTGCCAGCAGCCCACTACTGCCGCAACCCCTACCAGATACGCAGTATTTT
TRBJ1-1 NA TRBV7-8 TRBD1 CASSFVGQPNTEAFF TGTGCCAGCAGCTTTGTGGGACAGCCGAACACTGAAGCTTTCTTT
TRBJ1-2 NA TRBV6-2/TRBV6-3 NA CASSVDTRGYTF TGTGCCAGCAGTGTCGACACGCGCGGCTACACCTTC
TRBJ1-2 NA TRBV4-3 NA CASSQASGSYGYTF TGCGCCAGCAGCCAAGCTTCAGGTTCCTATGGCTACACCTTC
TRBJ2-2 NA TRBV18 NA CASSPNNPTGELFF TGTGCCAGCTCACCAAACAACCCCACCGGGGAGCTGTTTTTT
TRBJ1-1 NA TRBV5-1 NA CASSLARLRRSNTEAFF TGCGCCAGCAGCTTGGCCCGTCTCCGGAGGTCGAACACTGAAGCTTTCTTT
TRBJ2-1 NA TRBV11-3 NA CASSLMAASRTYVTEQFF TGTGCCAGCAGCTTAATGGCGGCATCGCGTACCTATGTTACTGAGCAGTTCTTC